In its sample, the clone carrying this T cell receptor (beta chain) was seen a few times. What it binds is unknown. CDR3 length: 14 residues. Germline V gene data show CDR1 as SGHNT and CDR2 as YYREEE (reference sequence). Trimming cost V 4 bases and J 5 bases; bases outside gene matches: 7. The sample comes from a study of beta chain features in type 1 diabetes. Reverse transcription of all isolated RNA meant that expressed TCRB transcripts were sequenced. The method was immunoSEQ multiplex PCR; TCRdb's version includes in-frame clones alone and lacks a portion of them. The sample comprises about 170,000 clones, over 6% of which are singletons, and 0.5% rests with the top ten. Study findings and constraints: TCRB CDR3s were moderately but significantly shorter in Type 1 diabetes patients in all four CD4+ subsets.

The V and J genes are TRBV5-4 and TRBJ2-3; 7 nucleotides match TRBD1. The sample comprised central memory CD4+ T cells from blood. The sequence came from a man between 18 and 35 years old with type 1 diabetes. The DNA for the CDR3 is TGTGCCAGCAGCGCGACAGGGAGAGGAGATACGCAGTATTTT. This codes for CASSATGRGDTQYF.